This entry lists 15 T cell receptor beta chains sequenced from one sample in a study of T cells in localized non-small cell lung cancer. Only in-frame clones appear in the TCRdb table, and some are missing; sequencing was by immunoSEQ multiplex PCR. The sample lists roughly 53,000 clones, approximately 88% seen once, with about 17% in the top ten. The sequencing here drew on peripheral blood mononuclear cells, taken before any cancer treatment. These receptor sequences come from a man aged 35 to 70 with stage III lung adenocarcinoma.

The gene calls are TRBV7-9 and TRBJ2-3; a possible D gene is TRBD2 (5 bases). The CDR3 is 14 residues long. CDR1 and CDR2 (germline): SEHNR, FQNEAQ (reference sequence). V was shortened by 1 base and J by 6 bases, with 11 bases between the two germline ends. CDR3 in amino acids: CASSLDGVQDTQYF. The CDR3 DNA is TGTGCCAGCAGCTTAGACGGGGTTCAGGATACGCAGTATTTT.

V and J are TRBV5-1 and TRBJ2-7; 7 bases are shared with TRBD1. CDR1 and CDR2 from the germline V gene are SGHRS and YFSETQ. The CDR3 loop spans 16 amino acids. V was pared by 0 bases and J by 4 bases, with 10 bases of the junction left unmatched. The CDR3 is CASSLDDRVKFYEQYF. The CDR3 DNA follows: TGCGCCAGCAGCTTGGACGACAGGGTAAAATTTTACGAGCAGTACTTC.

This chain joins TRBV30 and TRBJ1-2, with no clear D. V lost 6 bases to trimming and J lost 4 bases, with 12 bases between them. The V gene's germline CDR1 is GTSNPN and CDR2 SVGIG (reference sequence). This CDR3 region has 12 residues. Here the CDR3 reads CACGKHGYGYTF. The CDR3 region has the DNA TGTGCCTGCGGGAAGCATGGCTATGGCTACACCTTC.

The CDR3 coding sequence is TGTGCCAGTAGTATAGCTCCAGGGGCTTCCTACGAGCAGTACTTC. This sequence encodes CASSIAPGASYEQYF. This chain joins TRBV19 and TRBJ2-7; D is possibly TRBD1 (6 bases). This CDR3 is 15 amino acids long. V was clipped by 1 base and J by 1 base, with 11 bases between them. Germline V gives CDR1 LNHDA, CDR2 SQIVND (reference sequence).

J is TRBJ1-1 and V is TRBV28, with D unclear. V lost 1 base and J lost 9, with 6 bases in between. The germline V gene has CDR1 MDHEN and CDR2 SYDVKM. The CDR3 is 11 amino acids. As DNA, the CDR3 is TGTGCCAGCAGTTTATTGTCTAAAGCTTTCTTT. As protein: CASSLLSKAFF.

J is TRBJ2-3 and V is TRBV6-6; 10 nucleotides line up with TRBD1. Germline V lookup: CDR1 MNHNY, CDR2 SVGAGI (reference sequence). The CDR3 sequence is 16 residues long. V lost 2 bases to trimming and J lost 3 bases; unmatched junction nucleotides: 5. CDR3 loop: CASSYSGTGDTDTQYF. DNA of the CDR3: TGTGCCAGCAGTTACAGTGGGACAGGGGATACAGATACGCAGTATTTT.

The table lists this clone with a few counts. The V and J genes are TRBV27 and TRBJ2-7; possibly TRBD1 for D (5 bases). The CDR3 has 14 amino acids. CDR1 is MNHEY and CDR2 is SMNVEV in the germline V gene (reference sequence). The V end lost 5 bases, the J end lost 0 bases, and 11 bases lay between the germline ends. The CDR3 region is CASSPQGSSYEQYF. The CDR3 bases are TGTGCCAGCAGTCCCCAGGGATCCTCCTACGAGCAGTACTTC.

V is TRBV15 and J is TRBJ1-5; 8 nucleotides line up with TRBD1. Germline assignment: CDR1 LNHNV and CDR2 YYDKDF (reference sequence). Germline trimming cut 0 bases from V and 5 bases from J; bases unmatched to any gene: 3. The CDR3 extends over 15 amino acids. The chain's CDR3 is CATSREGDRYQPQHF. In DNA, the CDR3 is TGTGCCACCAGCAGAGAAGGGGACAGGTATCAGCCCCAGCATTTT.

Here the CDR3 DNA reads TGTGCCAGCAGACCCGGGACAGGGGCTCCCTACACCTTC. This encodes CASRPGTGAPYTF. The rearrangement links TRBV14 to TRBJ1-2; 10 nucleotides match TRBD1. V was pared by 6 bases and J by 10 bases, with 8 bases of the junction left unmatched. The germline V gene encodes CDR1 SGHDN and CDR2 FVKESK. The CDR3 consists of 13 residues.

The CDR3 bases are TGTGCCAGCAGTTATTCGGAAGGGGAGAGTCGCTACGAGCAGTACTTC. Protein sequence: CASSYSEGESRYEQYF. The chain combines TRBV6-5 with TRBJ2-7; D tentatively fits TRBD1 or TRBD2 (5 bases each). Trimming stripped 3 bases from V and 3 bases from J, with 18 bases between. The length of the CDR3 is 16 residues. Germline values: CDR1 MNHEY, CDR2 SVGAGI.

The rearrangement joins TRBV2 to TRBJ1-2; no reliable D call. The germline gives CDR1 SNHLY, CDR2 FYNNEI. The germline V and J ends were trimmed by 8 bases and 8 bases, with 15 bases remaining between them. This CDR3 has 12 residues. The chain's CDR3 is CASDPRAGGYTF. Written as DNA, the CDR3 is TGTGCCAGCGACCCGAGGGCGGGAGGCTACACCTTC.

The chain couples TRBV29-1 to TRBJ1-1; weak D call: TRBD1 (6 bases). The germline V and J ends were trimmed by 6 bases and 2 bases, with 16 bases remaining between them. The CDR3 has 14 amino acids. The germline V gene encodes CDR1 SQVTM and CDR2 ANQGSEA. CDR3 amino acids: CSVGKGQRNTEAFF. In DNA form, the CDR3 reads TGCAGCGTGGGGAAGGGACAAAGAAACACTGAAGCTTTCTTT.

The V call is TRBV7-9, the J call TRBJ1-5, with D unresolved. Deletions cut 1 base from V and 1 base from J, with 5 bases between. The CDR3 has 14 residues. Germline V CDR1 and CDR2: SEHNR, FQNEAQ (reference sequence). The CDR3 is CASSLDGSNQPQHF. The CDR3 DNA is TGTGCCAGCAGCTTAGACGGCAGCAATCAGCCCCAGCATTTT.

J is TRBJ2-1 and V is TRBV10-1, with 9 nucleotides matching TRBD2. The ends lost 4 bases at V and 10 bases at J; junction bases unmatched: 11. Germline V CDR1 and CDR2: WNHNN, SYGVQD (reference sequence). This CDR3 has 15 amino acids. In nucleotides, the CDR3 is TGCGCCAGCAGTGGTATAGCGGGAGAATCGGAGGAGCAGTTCTTC. Its translation is CASSGIAGESEEQFF.

V and J are TRBV4-2 and TRBJ2-5; 8 positions agree with TRBD2. Germline CDR1 and CDR2: LGHNA and YNFKEQ. The V and J ends lost 1 base and 2 bases, in that order; junction bases with no gene match: 6. CDR3 length: 16 residues. As DNA, the CDR3 is TGTGCCAGCAGCCAAGGGGCTAGCGGGTCTCAAGAGACCCAGTACTTC. This encodes CASSQGASGSQETQYF.